This T cell receptor (beta chain) was profiled in a study of T cells in Graves' hyperthyroidism and ophthalmopathy (dated by TCRdb to about 2019). The study in broad terms: A discovery cohort of about 100 patients, roughly 45 with Graves' ophthalmopathy and approximately 55 with stable Graves' hyperthyroidism, was used to find distinguishing TCR V-J signatures. Prospective prediction of ophthalmopathy was tested in an independent validation cohort consisting of some 19 hyperthyroidism patients and 15 or so patients who later progressed to ophthalmopathy. The roughly 100 discovery patients were randomly divided into training and test sets at a 7:3 ratio. Thyroid tissue and blood T-cell repertoires from several Graves' hyperthyroidism patients were also compared in the study. After sampling, hyperthyroidism patients received methimazole starting at 30 mg daily, and ophthalmopathy patients received high-dose intravenous methylprednisolone. The paper reports TCR Vbeta CDR3 sequencing of some 140 peripheral blood samples: 40 to 45 ophthalmopathy, under 80 hyperthyroidism and approximately 17 progressor patients. The full study reports these points: Sample size was not statistically predetermined, and investigators were not blinded to group allocation. In validation, the model predicted progression to ophthalmopathy a median of roughly 6.1 months before onset, with about 67% sensitivity and more than 72% specificity. Most expanded thyroid clonotypes (frequency above 0.001) were also found in blood, which suggests that blood repertoires may mirror thyroid immune responses. A model built on a 13 V-J signature distinguished ophthalmopathy from stable hyperthyroidism, reaching 87.88% sensitivity and 81.08% specificity in cross-validation and 80%/75% in testing.

The study excluded patients with uncontrolled infections, other autoimmune diseases, pregnancy or lactation. Diagnoses were established on the basis of clinical symptoms, serum thyroxine and TRAb, thyroid ultrasound, and orbital computed tomography. Trizol reagent was used to extract total RNA, and RNA quality was then checked on an Agilent 2100 Bioanalyzer. From its cysteine to its phenylalanine, the CDR3 spans 13 amino acids. Only CDR3 DNA remains: 39 bases, in frame from the first base. Based on the germline V gene, the CDR1 and CDR2 sequences are MNHNS and SASEGT. Trimming at the junction amounts to 5 bases on V and 1 base on J, and the germline ends lie 8 bases apart. Concerning this clonotype itself: Its antigen is still unknown. No much larger clone is present one base from it, and per-base qualities are unavailable.

The TCR beta CDR3 regions were amplified from RNA transcripts. The TCR CDR3 was subjected to a first round of RT-PCR using the HTBI primer set and the Qiagen OneStep RT-PCR kit. Libraries were constructed in a second round of multiplex PCR, after which size selection and purification were carried out. The libraries were sequenced on an Illumina HiSeq2000 using paired-end 100 bp reads. In the authors' own workflow: SOAPnuke was used to process the raw data, removing reads that contained adapters or uncalled bases, had a mean Phred below 15, or lacked an exact match to the constant primer or identifier. High-quality paired reads were merged using COPE v1.2.5, and each unique nucleotide sequence was defined as a clonotype. Clonotypes were aligned to IMGT TRBV, TRBD and TRBJ reference segments using MiTCR v1.1. Only V-J combinations with frequency above 0.0001, covering about 99% of repertoires, were analysed. The TCS score was defined as F50 (clonal expansion) divided by E x V (chaos), with BLOSUM62-based TCRdist calculated between CDR3 peptides within each V-J. Welch's t-statistics and random forest reduced around 520 V-J features to under 15, which were used in a naive Bayes classifier (R e1071). Thyroid-blood repertoire similarity was quantified with the Morisita-Horn index. TCRdb redid the processing of the public reads, applying fastp at Q25 and MiXCR, and retained in-frame beta chains. Each entry merges the rows of one CDR3 protein and shows their most common DNA and genes. These V and J calls originate from TCRdb's pipeline instead of the authors' own analysis. This sample lists about 570,000 distinct CDR3 sequences; roughly 50% were detected once. The ten largest clones take up 15% to 20% of the sample.

Sequencing was done on a sample of peripheral blood or thyroid tissue (not recorded which). The chain couples TRBV6-1 to TRBJ1-1; the D gene assignment is ambiguous. This clonotype was obtained from an adult woman with Graves' disease, either hyperthyroidism or ophthalmopathy (not recorded which). The CDR3 protein sequence reads: CASSLRTNTEAFF. The DNA sequence is given as TGTGCCAGCAGTTTGAGGACGAACACTGAAGCTTTCTTT.